The 4 T cell receptor beta chains listed next were all sequenced from one sample in a study of vaccination effects on CD4 cells after COVID-19. ViraFEST expansion of antigen-specific CD4+ T cells with viral peptide pools preceded sequencing. Investigators separated out CD4+ T cells once around 11 days of culture had passed. Confirmation by PCR established that the person had SARS-CoV-2 infection between March and December 2020. TCRdb's table, derived via immunoSEQ multiplex PCR, lists solely in-frame clones and lacks some. Of some 38,000 clones listed, around 72% are singletons. No antigen has been assigned to these receptors. Sequencing was performed on CD4+ T cells from PBMCs cultured with HCoV-NL63 spike peptides, taken before COVID-19 vaccination. The receptor set was obtained from a human donor who had a prior SARS-CoV-2 infection.

The chain couples TRBV6-6 to TRBJ2-6; TRBD2 aligns across 9 bases. The CDR3 spans 21 residues. Germline CDR1 reads MNHNY; CDR2 reads SVGAGI (reference sequence). With V trimmed by 5 bases and J by 0 bases, 17 bases remained unmatched. The CDR3: CASSRRPGLARTSSGANVLTF. In DNA, the CDR3 is TGTGCCAGCAGTCGCCGCCCGGGACTAGCTAGGACCAGCTCTGGGGCCAACGTCCTGACTTTC.

The rearrangement joins TRBV7-9 to TRBJ2-1; TRBD2 aligns across 15 bases. Germline-derived CDR1 and CDR2 are SEHNR and FQNEAQ (reference sequence). Trimming at V came to 5 bases and at J to 7 bases, leaving 6 bases not matched to a gene. The CDR3 runs 16 residues. CDR3 nucleotide sequence: TGTGCCAGCAGCCCGCAGGGACTAGCGGGAGGAAATGAGCAGTTCTTC. Translated, it gives CASSPQGLAGGNEQFF.

The rearrangement uses TRBV4-1 and TRBJ1-5; tentative D call: TRBD1 (6 bases). CDR3 size: 17 residues. V was pared by 5 bases and J by 1 base, with 18 bases between. Germline V gene data show CDR1 as MGHRA and CDR2 as YSYEKL. In DNA form, the CDR3 reads TGCGCCAGCAGCAACCGGCCAGCCAGGGGAAGCAATCAGCCCCAGCATTTT. Its translation is CASSNRPARGSNQPQHF.

The chain joins TRBV5-4 to TRBJ1-2, with D unclear. Germline V lookup: CDR1 SGHNT, CDR2 YYREEE (reference sequence). The CDR3 consists of 13 residues. Between the trimmed V and J ends, which lost 1 base and 4 bases, there was a span of 8 bases. This CDR3 reads CASSLYTRYGYTF. In DNA, the CDR3 is TGTGCCAGCAGCTTGTACACTCGCTATGGCTACACCTTC.